Reported below is one T cell receptor (beta chain). Its cognate antigen has yet to be identified. The record has no base qualities; no much larger clone is one base away. This sample is drawn from a study of blood T cell repertoires in COVID-19 (dated by TCRdb to the early 2020s). Looking at the study overall: Collaborator samples came from the United States, Italy and Spain and covered acute and convalescent phases of COVID-19. Deeply sampled blood TCRbeta repertoires from subjects exposed to, actively infected with, or recovered from COVID-19 were included in the dataset. The sample metadata nearly always contained a de-identified subject ID, COVID-19 status, age in years and sex. Where HLA class I and class II types were available, the types were taken from metadata supplied by the sample provider, not from assay-based typing. The material from the prospective study consisted of cDNA or gDNA derived from T cells, B-cell-depleted T cells, or PBMCs. The repertoires were released in a freely available public database meant as a resource for research on the immune response to SARS-CoV-2. Samples were obtained from the ongoing ImmuneRACE study (first 160 participants) and from roughly 1,300 subjects provided by 6 global collaborators.

Points the paper makes about the study in general: The quantity of clinical and demographic metadata differed by source and by participant and was supplied without curation.

TCRbeta CDR3 regions were amplified from genomic DNA using the immunoSEQ Assay, a bias-controlled multiplex PCR. Regarding the original processing steps: The number of nucleated cells in each sample was estimated from the amplification of reference gene primers within the assay. Sequence reads were collapsed and filtered to measure the absolute abundance of every unique TCRbeta CDR3 rearrangement. For each sample, productive Simpson clonality was calculated as the square root of Simpson's diversity index over productive rearrangements. The table comes from immuneACCESS by way of TCRdb, which keeps in-frame sequences with V and J called. Part of the clones is missing from these tables; in studies checked, under half for an unresolved V gene and the rest for unknown reasons. For V, J and clone size, that table is used; D and trimming come from the DNA. The sample contains 150,000 to 190,000 clones, approximately 81% of them found a single time. The ten largest make up around 8% of the sample.

In Seattle, one collaborating source enrolled patients while the infection was active and tracked those patients longitudinally over the course of disease. Collaborating institutions collected whole blood in K2EDTA tubes following their own protocols. Collaborator samples were shipped for TCRbeta analysis as frozen whole blood, isolated PBMCs, or DNA extracted from either sample type. The germline V gene sets CDR1 to MRHNA and CDR2 to SNTAGT. Measured from the cysteine to the phenylalanine, the CDR3 is 15 residues long. CDR3 DNA is the only sequence kept; it has 45 bases, read in frame from the first base. Compared with germline, V lacks 2 bases and J lacks 8 bases; bases without a gene match: 8.

The clonotype was recovered from a woman aged 60 to 75 with COVID-19, enrolled during active disease. This receptor chain uses TRBV6-4 and TRBJ2-1, with 8 bases aligning to TRBD1. Sequencing was carried out using peripheral blood. In nucleotides, the sequence is TGTGCCAGCAGTGACCTCGGACAGGGTAACGATGAGCAGTTCTTC. It specifies CASSDLGQGNDEQFF.